The present T cell receptor (beta chain) was sequenced within a study of blood T cell repertoires in COVID-19. Overall study context: Specimens from acute and convalescent COVID-19 originated in the United States, Italy and Spain. In each case, the material was cDNA or gDNA derived from T cells, B-cell-depleted T cells, or PBMCs.

J lost 3 bases, V lost 4 bases, and 5 bases had no gene match. CDR3 size: 15 residues. The V gene's germline CDR1 is SGHTA and CDR2 FQGNSA. How the authors handled the data: Reference gene primer amplification yielded estimated nucleated cell counts. Only in-frame clones appear in the TCRdb table, and some are missing; sequencing was by immunoSEQ multiplex PCR. D and trimming come from the DNA, and the V and J calls and clone size come from that table. Of about 170,000 clones in the sample, roughly 84% were seen once. The genes are TRBV7-2 and TRBJ2-5; 10 nucleotides match TRBD1. Sequencing used peripheral blood. This TCR was recovered from a woman aged 80 or over with active or convalescent COVID-19. The CDR3 sequence is CASSSPGTGEETQYF. CDR3 nucleotide sequence: TGTGCCAGCAGCTCTCCCGGGACAGGGGAAGAGACCCAGTACTTC.